This TCR beta chain was sequenced during a study of liver allograft versus peripheral blood T cells. Whole-study context: Recipients' peripheral blood served as the comparator for T cell receptor repertoires in transplanted livers.

Concerning this clonotype itself: A far bigger clonotype differs at one base, so this is likely a read error.

CDR1 is MNHEY and CDR2 is SVGAGI in the germline V gene. V lost 5 bases and J lost 0, with 5 bases in between. CDR3 length: 14 residues. TCRdb redid the calling of the reads with MiXCR, one entry per CDR3 protein. The data hold about 3,100 distinct CDR3 sequences, with just over 14% observed a single time. The sequence was obtained from a human patient who had a liver transplant. Some of these T cells may belong to the graft donor. The chain recombines TRBV6-5 with TRBJ1-6; D uncertain. The CDR3, as DNA: TGTGCCAGCAGTGTCAGCTCCTATAATTCACCCCTCCACTTT. Its translation: CASSVSSYNSPLHF.